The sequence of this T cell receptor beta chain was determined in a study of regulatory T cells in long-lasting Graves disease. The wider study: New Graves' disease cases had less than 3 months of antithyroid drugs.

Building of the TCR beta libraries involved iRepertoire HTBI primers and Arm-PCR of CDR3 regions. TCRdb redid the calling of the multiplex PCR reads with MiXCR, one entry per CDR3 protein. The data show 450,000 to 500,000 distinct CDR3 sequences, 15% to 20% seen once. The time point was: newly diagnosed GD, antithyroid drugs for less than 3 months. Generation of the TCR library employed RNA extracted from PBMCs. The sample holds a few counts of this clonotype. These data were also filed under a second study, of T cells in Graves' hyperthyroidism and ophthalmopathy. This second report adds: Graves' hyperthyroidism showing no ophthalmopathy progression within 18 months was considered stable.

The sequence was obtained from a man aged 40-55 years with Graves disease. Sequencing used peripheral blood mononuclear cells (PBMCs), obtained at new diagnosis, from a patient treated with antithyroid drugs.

The CDR3, as DNA: TGTGCTAGTGGTTCTCACGGGACCGCTTTCCACGAGCAGTACTTC. It specifies CASGSHGTAFHEQYF. The rearrangement links TRBV12-5 to TRBJ2-7; D is possibly TRBD1 or TRBD2 (5 bases each). CDR1 and CDR2 from the germline V gene are LGHNT and FRNRAP. V shed 4 bases and J shed 5 bases, with 18 bases lying between them. The CDR3 sequence is 15 residues long.